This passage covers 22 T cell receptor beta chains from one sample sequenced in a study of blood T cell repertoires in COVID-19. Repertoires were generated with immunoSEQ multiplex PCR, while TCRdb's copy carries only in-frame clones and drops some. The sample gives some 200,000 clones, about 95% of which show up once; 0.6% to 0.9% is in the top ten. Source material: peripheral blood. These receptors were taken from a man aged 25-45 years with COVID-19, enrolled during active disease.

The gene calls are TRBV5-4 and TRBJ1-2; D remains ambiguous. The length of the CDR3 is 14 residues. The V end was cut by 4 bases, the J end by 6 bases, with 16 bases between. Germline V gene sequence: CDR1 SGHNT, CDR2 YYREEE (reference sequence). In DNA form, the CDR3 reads TGTGCCAGCAGCCGGGGTTCACCAGGCGATGGCTACACCTTC. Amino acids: CASSRGSPGDGYTF. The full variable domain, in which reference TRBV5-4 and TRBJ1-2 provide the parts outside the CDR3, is ETGVTQSPTHLIKTRGQQVTLRCSSQSGHNTVSWYQQALGQGPQFIFQYYREEENGRGNFPPRFSGLQFPNYSSELNVNALELDDSALYLCASSRGSPGDGYTFGSGTRLTVV.

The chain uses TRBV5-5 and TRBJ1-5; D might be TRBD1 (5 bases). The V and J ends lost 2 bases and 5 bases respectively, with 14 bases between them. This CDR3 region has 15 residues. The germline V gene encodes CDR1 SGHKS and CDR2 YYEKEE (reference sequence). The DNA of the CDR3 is TGTGCCAGCAGCTTTGAAGGGACTCCCCATCAGCCCCAGCATTTT. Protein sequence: CASSFEGTPHQPQHF. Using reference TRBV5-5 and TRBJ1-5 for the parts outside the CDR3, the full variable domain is DAGVTQSPTHLIKTRGQQVTLRCSPISGHKSVSWYQQVLGQGPQFIFQYYEKEERGRGNFPDRFSARQFPNYSSELNVNALLLGDSALYLCASSFEGTPHQPQHFGDGTRLSIL.

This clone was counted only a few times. The CDR3 DNA sequence: TGTGCCAGCAGTACTCAATTGAACACTGAAGCTTTCTTT. Translated, it gives CASSTQLNTEAFF. This sequence joins TRBV12-3 or TRBV12-4 and TRBJ1-1; D unclear. The ends were cut back, 5 bases at V and 0 bases at J, with 7 bases in the middle. This CDR3 is built from 13 residues.

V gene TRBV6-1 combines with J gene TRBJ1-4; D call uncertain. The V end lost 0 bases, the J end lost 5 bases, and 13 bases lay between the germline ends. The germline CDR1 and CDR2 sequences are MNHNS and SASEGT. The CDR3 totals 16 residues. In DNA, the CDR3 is TGTGCCAGCAGTGAAGCGGCACGCCAGTCAAATGAAAAACTGTTTTTT. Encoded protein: CASSEAARQSNEKLFF.

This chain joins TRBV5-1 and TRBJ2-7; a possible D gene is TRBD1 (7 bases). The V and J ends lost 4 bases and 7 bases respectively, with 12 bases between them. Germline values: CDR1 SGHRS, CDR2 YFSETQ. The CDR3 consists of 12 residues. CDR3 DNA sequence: TGCGCCAGCAGCGGAGGGGGCGGAGAGCAGTACTTC. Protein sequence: CASSGGGGEQYF.

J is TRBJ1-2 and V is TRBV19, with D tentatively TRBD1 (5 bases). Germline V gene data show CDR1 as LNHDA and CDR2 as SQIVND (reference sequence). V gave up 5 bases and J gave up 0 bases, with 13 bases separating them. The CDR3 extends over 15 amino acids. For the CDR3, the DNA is TGTGCCAGTAGTGTGGGGCGGTCGGCTAACTATGGCTACACCTTC. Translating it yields CASSVGRSANYGYTF.

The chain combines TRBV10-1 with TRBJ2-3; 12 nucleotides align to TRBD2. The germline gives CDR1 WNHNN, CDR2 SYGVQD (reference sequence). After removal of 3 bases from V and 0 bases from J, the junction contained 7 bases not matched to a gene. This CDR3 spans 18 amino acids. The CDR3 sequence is CASSELASGGASTDTQYF. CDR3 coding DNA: TGCGCCAGCAGTGAATTGGCTAGCGGGGGGGCTAGCACAGATACGCAGTATTTT.

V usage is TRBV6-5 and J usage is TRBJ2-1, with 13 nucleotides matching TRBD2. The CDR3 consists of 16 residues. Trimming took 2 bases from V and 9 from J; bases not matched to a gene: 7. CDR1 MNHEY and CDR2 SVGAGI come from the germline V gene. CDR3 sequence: CASSYPGTSGIGEQFF. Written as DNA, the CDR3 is TGTGCCAGCAGTTACCCCGGGACTAGCGGGATCGGTGAGCAGTTCTTC.

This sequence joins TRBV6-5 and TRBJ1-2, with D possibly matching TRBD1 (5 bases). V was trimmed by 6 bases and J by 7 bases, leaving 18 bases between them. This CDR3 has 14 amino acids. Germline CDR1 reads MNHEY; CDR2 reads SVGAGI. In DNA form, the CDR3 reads TGTGCCAGCAGCTCCTCCGGGGGGACTAGTGGCTACACCTTC. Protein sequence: CASSSSGGTSGYTF.

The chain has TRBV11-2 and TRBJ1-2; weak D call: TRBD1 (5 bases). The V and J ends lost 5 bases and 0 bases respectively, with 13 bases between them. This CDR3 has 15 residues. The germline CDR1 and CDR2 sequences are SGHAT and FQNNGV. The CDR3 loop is CASSPAGGTNYGYTF. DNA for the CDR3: TGTGCCAGCAGCCCAGCGGGGGGGACTAACTATGGCTACACCTTC.

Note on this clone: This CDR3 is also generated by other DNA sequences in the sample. The CDR3 region has the DNA TGTGCCAGCAGCTTGGTTGCGGGGACCTACAATGAGCAGTTCTTC. It specifies CASSLVAGTYNEQFF. The J gene is TRBJ2-1, the V gene TRBV11-3, with a weak D call TRBD2 (6 bases). CDR1 SGHNT and CDR2 YENEEA come from the germline V gene. The CDR3 runs 15 residues. Deletions cut 3 bases from V and 2 bases from J, with 11 bases between.

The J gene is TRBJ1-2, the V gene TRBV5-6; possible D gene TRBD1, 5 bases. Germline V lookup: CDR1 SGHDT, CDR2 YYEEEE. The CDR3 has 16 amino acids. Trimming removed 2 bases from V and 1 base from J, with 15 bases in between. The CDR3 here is CASSFIDRDFNYGYTF. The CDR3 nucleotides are TGTGCCAGCAGCTTTATAGACAGAGATTTTAACTATGGCTACACCTTC.

CDR3 sequence: CVRSLVPATDYGYTF. The CDR3 nucleotides read TGTGTCAGAAGCTTAGTGCCCGCGACAGACTATGGCTACACCTTC. V usage is TRBV7-5 and J usage is TRBJ1-2; TRBD1, the table's D call, lacks a check against the DNA. TRBV7-5 constitutes a pseudogene. CDR3 length: 15 amino acids.

CDR3 in DNA: TGTGCCAGCAGTCTCCTCGAGGGGACCCAGTACTTC. Its translation: CASSLLEGTQYF. The V call is TRBV2, the J call TRBJ2-5, with D possibly TRBD2 on 5 matching bases. CDR3 length equals 12 residues. Germline-derived CDR1 and CDR2 are SNHLY and FYNNEI. With 5 bases removed from V and 7 bases from J, the gap between germline ends came to 11 bases.

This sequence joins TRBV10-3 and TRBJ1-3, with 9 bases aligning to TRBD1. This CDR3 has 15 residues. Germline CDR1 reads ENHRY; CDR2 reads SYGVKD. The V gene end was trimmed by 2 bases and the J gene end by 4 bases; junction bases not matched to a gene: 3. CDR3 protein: CAISERTGEGNTIYF. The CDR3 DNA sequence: TGTGCCATCAGTGAGCGGACAGGGGAAGGAAACACCATATATTTT.

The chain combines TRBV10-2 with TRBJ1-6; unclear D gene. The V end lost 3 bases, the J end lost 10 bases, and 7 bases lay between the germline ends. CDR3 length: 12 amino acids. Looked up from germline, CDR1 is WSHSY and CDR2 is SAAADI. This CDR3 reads CASSDPVSPLHF. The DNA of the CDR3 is TGCGCCAGCAGTGATCCGGTATCACCCCTCCACTTT.

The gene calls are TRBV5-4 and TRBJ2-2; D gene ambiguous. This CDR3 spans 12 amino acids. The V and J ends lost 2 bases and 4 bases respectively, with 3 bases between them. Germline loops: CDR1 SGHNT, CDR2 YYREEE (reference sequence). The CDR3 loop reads CASSFSTGELFF. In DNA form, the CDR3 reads TGTGCCAGCAGCTTTAGCACCGGGGAGCTGTTTTTT.

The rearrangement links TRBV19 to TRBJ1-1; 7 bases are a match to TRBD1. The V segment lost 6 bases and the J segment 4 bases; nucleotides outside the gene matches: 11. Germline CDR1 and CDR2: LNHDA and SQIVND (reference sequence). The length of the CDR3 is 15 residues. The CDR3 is CASRQGGEYGTEAFF. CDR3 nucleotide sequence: TGTGCCAGTAGGCAAGGGGGCGAGTATGGCACTGAAGCTTTCTTT.

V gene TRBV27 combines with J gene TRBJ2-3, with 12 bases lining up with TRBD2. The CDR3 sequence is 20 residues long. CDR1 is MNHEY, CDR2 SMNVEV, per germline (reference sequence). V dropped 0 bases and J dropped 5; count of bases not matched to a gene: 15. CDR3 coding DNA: TGTGCCAGCAGTTTATCGTGGGGTGGACTAGCGGGGAGTAATAGAGATACGCAGTATTTT. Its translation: CASSLSWGGLAGSNRDTQYF.

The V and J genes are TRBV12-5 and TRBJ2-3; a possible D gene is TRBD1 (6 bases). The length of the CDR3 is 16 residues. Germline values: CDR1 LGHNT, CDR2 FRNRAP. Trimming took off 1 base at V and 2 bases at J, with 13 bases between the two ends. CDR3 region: CASGLGTALYTDTQYF. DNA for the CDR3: TGTGCTAGTGGTTTGGGGACAGCCTTATACACAGATACGCAGTATTTT.

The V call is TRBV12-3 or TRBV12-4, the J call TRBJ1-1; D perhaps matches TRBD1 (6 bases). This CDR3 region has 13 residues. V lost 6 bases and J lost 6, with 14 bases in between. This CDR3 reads CASSLSGDAEAFF. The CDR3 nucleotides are TGTGCCAGCAGCCTCTCAGGGGACGCTGAAGCTTTCTTT.

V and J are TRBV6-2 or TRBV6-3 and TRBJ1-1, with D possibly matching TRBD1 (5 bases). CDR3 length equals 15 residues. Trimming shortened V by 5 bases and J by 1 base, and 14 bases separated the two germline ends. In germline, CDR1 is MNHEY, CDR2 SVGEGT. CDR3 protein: CASSPPGDRNTEAFF. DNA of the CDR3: TGTGCCAGCAGTCCCCCTGGAGACAGGAACACTGAAGCTTTCTTT.